These 22 T cell receptor beta chains share one sample of origin, sequenced in a study of blood T cell repertoires in COVID-19. The method was immunoSEQ multiplex PCR; TCRdb's version includes in-frame clones alone and lacks a portion of them. The sample yields 110,000 to 150,000 clones, 80% to 90% seen once. The source material was peripheral blood. Every receptor here comes from a woman aged 55-69 years with active COVID-19.

The rearrangement joins TRBV11-3 to TRBJ2-1; 12 bases fit TRBD2. Looked up from germline, CDR1 is SGHNT and CDR2 is YENEEA. CDR3 length: 15 residues. V was pared by 5 bases and J by 7 bases, with 6 bases of the junction left unmatched. CDR3 nucleotides: TGTGCCAGCAGCACCGGACTAGCGGGATGGAATGAGCAGTTCTTC. As protein: CASSTGLAGWNEQFF.

V and J are TRBV28 and TRBJ1-5; TRBD1 aligns across 11 bases. Germline loops: CDR1 MDHEN, CDR2 SYDVKM. CDR3 length equals 14 residues. J lost 6 bases, V lost 9 bases, and 7 bases had no gene match. For the CDR3, the DNA is TGTGCCAGTCCGGACAGGGGGCTTCTTCAGCCCCAGCATTTT. Protein product: CASPDRGLLQPQHF.

The V call is TRBV28, the J call TRBJ2-2; D is possibly TRBD1 (5 bases). This CDR3 contains 15 residues. Germline lookup yields CDR1 MDHEN and CDR2 SYDVKM. Between the trimmed V and J ends, which lost 2 bases and 4 bases, there was a span of 11 bases. In DNA form, the CDR3 reads TGTGCCAGCAGTTTAGGGCAGGACATCACCGGGGAGCTGTTTTTT. Translation gives CASSLGQDITGELFF.

Written as DNA, the CDR3 is TGTGCCAGCAGAGCCTGGGACAACTCCTACGAGCAGTACTTC. Its translation is CASRAWDNSYEQYF. This chain joins TRBV6-6 and TRBJ2-7; tentative D call: TRBD1 (6 bases). CDR3 length equals 14 residues. The V gene lost 6 bases and the J gene lost 0 bases, with 12 bases spanning the gap. Looked up from germline, CDR1 is MNHNY and CDR2 is SVGAGI (reference sequence).

The rearrangement joins TRBV5-6 to TRBJ2-7; TRBD2 might be the D (5 bases). The CDR3 consists of 13 residues. The V and J ends lost 4 bases and 6 bases respectively, with 14 bases between them. Germline-derived CDR1 and CDR2 are SGHDT and YYEEEE. The CDR3 DNA reads TGTGCCAGCAGCCTCGGAGACGGAGGCGAGCAGTACTTC. Translation: CASSLGDGGEQYF.

To note about this clone: The same CDR3 is also encoded by other DNA sequences in this sample. V is TRBV6-2 or TRBV6-3 and J is TRBJ1-6; 8 bases fit TRBD1. The V gene end was trimmed by 2 bases and the J gene end by 10 bases; junction bases not matched to a gene: 4. Germline CDR1 MNHEY, CDR2 SVGEGT. CDR3 length: 14 amino acids. CDR3 nucleotides: TGTGCCAGCAGTTACGGACAGGGAGGGTCACCCCTCCACTTT. Translated, it gives CASSYGQGGSPLHF.

The chain couples TRBV2 to TRBJ2-1, with 7 positions matching TRBD2. CDR3 length: 14 residues. Trimming at V came to 8 bases and at J to 2 bases, leaving 6 bases not matched to a gene. Germline loops: CDR1 SNHLY, CDR2 FYNNEI. The CDR3 DNA sequence: TGTGCCAGCTCGGGGGAGGGCGCCTACAATGAGCAGTTCTTC. Translation gives CASSGEGAYNEQFF.

Only one count was recorded for this clone. The chain recombines TRBV27 with TRBJ1-2; 9 positions agree with TRBD1. Germline assignment: CDR1 MNHEY and CDR2 SMNVEV (reference sequence). This CDR3 contains 15 residues. V trimming: 5 bases; J trimming: 4 bases; junction bases outside the gene matches: 8. CDR3: CASSNNRGRGYGYTF. The CDR3 DNA follows: TGTGCCAGCAGTAACAACAGGGGGCGAGGCTATGGCTACACCTTC.

The rearrangement uses TRBV21-1 and TRBJ1-4. TRBV21-1 is listed as a pseudogene. The CDR3 contains 11 residues. The CDR3 bases are TGTGCCAGTAGAAAGAACGAAAAACTGTTTTTT. Residues: CASRKNEKLFF.

The chain carries TRBV29-1 and TRBJ2-5; perhaps TRBD1 as D (5 bases). The CDR3 extends over 14 amino acids. Germline V gives CDR1 SQVTM, CDR2 ANQGSEA. V was trimmed by 5 bases and J by 0 bases, leaving 13 bases between them. CDR3 sequence reads: CSVTTVRYQETQYF. The CDR3 DNA follows: TGCAGCGTTACGACAGTGCGGTACCAAGAGACCCAGTACTTC. Supplemented by reference TRBV29-1 and TRBJ2-5, the full variable domain reads SAVISQKPSRDICQRGTSLTIQCQVDSQVTMMFWYRQQPGQSLTLIATANQGSEATYESGFVIDKFPISRPNLTFSTLTVSNMSPEDSSIYLCSVTTVRYQETQYFGPGTRLLVL.

The V and J genes are TRBV18 and TRBJ1-5; 8 bases line up with TRBD1. CDR1 and CDR2 (germline): KGHSH, LQKENI. V gave up 4 bases and J gave up 2 bases; unmatched junction bases: 4. The CDR3 contains 15 residues. CDR3 sequence (DNA): TGTGCCAGCTCACTCTCAGGGGGCCGCAATCAGCCCCAGCATTTT. Translated: CASSLSGGRNQPQHF. The full variable domain, rest sourced from reference TRBV18 and TRBJ1-5, is NAGVMQNPRHLVRRRGQEARLRCSPMKGHSHVYWYRQLPEEGLKFMVYLQKENIIDESGMPKERFSAEFPKEGPSILRIQQVVRGDSAAYFCASSLSGGRNQPQHFGDGTRLSIL.

The sample holds one count of this clone. The CDR3: CAWSLGGRARNEQFF. CDR3 in DNA: TGTGCCTGGAGCTTGGGCGGGAGGGCCAGGAATGAGCAGTTCTTC. The gene calls are TRBV30 and TRBJ2-1; 9 nucleotides align to TRBD2. Trimming at V came to 3 bases and at J to 7 bases, leaving 10 bases not matched to a gene. CDR1 is GTSNPN and CDR2 is SVGIG in the germline V gene (reference sequence). The CDR3 has 15 amino acids.

The chain recombines TRBV6-2 or TRBV6-3 with TRBJ2-7; D uncertain. V was clipped by 4 bases and J by 3 bases, with 13 bases between them. The CDR3 runs to 14 residues. Germline V gene lookup returns CDR1 MNHEY and CDR2 SVGEGT. The CDR3 loop is CASSSPPPSYEQYF. The CDR3 DNA reads TGTGCCAGCAGTTCTCCCCCCCCGAGCTACGAGCAGTACTTC.

The genes are TRBV18 and TRBJ2-7; tentative D call: TRBD1 (7 bases). From germline, CDR1 is KGHSH and CDR2 LQKENI. Trimming removed 5 bases from V and 1 base from J, with 12 bases in between. The CDR3 is 14 amino acids. The CDR3 loop is CASSVQGRSYEQYF. The CDR3 bases are TGTGCCAGCTCAGTACAGGGGAGGTCCTACGAGCAGTACTTC.

CDR3: CASSLVQVNTDTQYF. CDR3 bases: TGTGCCAGCAGCTTAGTTCAGGTTAACACAGATACGCAGTATTTT. The V and J genes are TRBV7-9 and TRBJ2-3; no definite D call. This CDR3 is 15 amino acids long. Germline CDR1 and CDR2: SEHNR and FQNEAQ (reference sequence). Trimming removed 1 base from V and 2 bases from J, with 10 bases in between. Full variable domain (remainder filled in from reference TRBV7-9 and TRBJ2-3): DTGVSQNPRHKITKRGQNVTFRCDPISEHNRLYWYRQTLGQGPEFLTYFQNEAQLEKSRLLSDRFSAERPKGSFSTLEIQRTEQGDSAMYLCASSLVQVNTDTQYFGPGTRLTVL.

This sequence joins TRBV27 and TRBJ1-5; the D is unclear. The CDR3 loop spans 14 amino acids. Germline assignment: CDR1 MNHEY and CDR2 SMNVEV (reference sequence). The V end lost 3 bases, the J end lost 3 bases, and 9 bases lay between the germline ends. The CDR3 here is CASSFLGSNQPQHF. The CDR3 DNA reads TGTGCCAGCAGTTTTCTCGGGTCCAATCAGCCCCAGCATTTT.

This clone was detected a few times. This chain joins TRBV28 and TRBJ2-7; D is possibly TRBD2 (6 bases). The CDR3 is 14 residues long. The V end was cut by 6 bases, the J end by 5 bases, with 17 bases between. Looked up from germline, CDR1 is MDHEN and CDR2 is SYDVKM. In DNA, the CDR3 is TGTGCCAGCAGATCTGCGGGGCCCAGGGACGAGCAGTACTTC. Its translation is CASRSAGPRDEQYF.

This chain links TRBV7-2 with TRBJ1-6; a weak D match, TRBD1 (5 bases). Trimming removed 1 base from V and 8 bases from J, with 12 bases in between. The CDR3 consists of 15 residues. Germline V gene data show CDR1 as SGHTA and CDR2 as FQGNSA. Written as DNA, the CDR3 is TGTGCCAGCAGCTTAGTTCCAGGGTCGGATTCACCCCTCCACTTT. It yields the protein CASSLVPGSDSPLHF.

The V and J genes are TRBV6-5 and TRBJ1-3; TRBD1 might be the D (5 bases). Germline assignment: CDR1 MNHEY and CDR2 SVGAGI. This CDR3 contains 15 residues. The V gene lost 2 bases and the J gene lost 4 bases, with 12 bases spanning the gap. The CDR3 loop reads CASSYLRGSGNTIYF. CDR3 nucleotides: TGTGCCAGCAGTTACCTAAGGGGATCCGGAAACACCATATATTTT.

The chain joins TRBV29-1 to TRBJ1-1, with 8 bases matching TRBD1. V gave up 5 bases and J gave up 4 bases; unmatched junction bases: 9. Germline CDR1 is SQVTM and CDR2 is ANQGSEA. The CDR3 is made up of 14 amino acids. CDR3 nucleotides: TGCAGCGTTTCCCACAGGGGGAAGGGCACTGAAGCTTTCTTT. This translates into CSVSHRGKGTEAFF.

The CDR3 region has the DNA TGTGCCAGCAGTCCTGGGTGGGGAGGTCAGCCCCAGCATTTT. Translating gives CASSPGWGGQPQHF. V usage is TRBV27 and J usage is TRBJ1-5; D ambiguous. The length of the CDR3 is 14 residues. The germline V gene encodes CDR1 MNHEY and CDR2 SMNVEV (reference sequence). Between the trimmed V and J ends, which lost 5 bases and 6 bases, there was a span of 14 bases.

This clone showed up just once. The chain carries TRBV11-2 and TRBJ2-1, with 15 bases lining up with TRBD2. V dropped 5 bases and J dropped 9; count of bases not matched to a gene: 8. Germline-derived CDR1 and CDR2 are SGHAT and FQNNGV. The length of the CDR3 is 16 residues. CDR3 sequence: CASSRRGLAGGSEQFF. The CDR3 region has the DNA TGTGCCAGCAGCCGCAGGGGACTAGCGGGAGGTAGTGAGCAGTTCTTC.